The 4 T cell receptor beta chains reported below all come from one sample, sequenced in a study of cytomegalovirus exposure and HLA in healthy donors. The PCR ran on 60 Vbeta and 13 Jbeta primers. The table came from immunoSEQ multiplex PCR; TCRdb's copy has only in-frame clones and leaves some out. The sample contains 170,000 or so clones, roughly 82% of which appear only once. Sequencing used PBMCs. These receptors all come from a woman in her 50s in good health and CMV-seronegative.

The table lists this clone with a count of one. V is TRBV7-2 and J is TRBJ2-7, with D maybe TRBD1 (5 bases). The germline V gene encodes CDR1 SGHTA and CDR2 FQGNSA. There are 16 residues in the CDR3. Between the trimmed V and J ends, which lost 2 bases and 3 bases, there was a span of 17 bases. The CDR3 loop is CASSLTFSRAYYEQYF. CDR3 nucleotide sequence: TGTGCCAGCAGCTTAACGTTCTCCAGGGCTTACTACGAGCAGTACTTC.

This rearrangement joins TRBV5-1 to TRBJ1-1; tentatively, D is TRBD1 (5 bases). V was trimmed by 4 bases and J by 0 bases, leaving 13 bases between them. Germline-derived CDR1 and CDR2 are SGHRS and YFSETQ. This CDR3 region has 15 residues. The CDR3 region has the DNA TGCGCCAGCAGCGGGGGACTGGGGATGAACACTGAAGCTTTCTTT. Translation gives CASSGGLGMNTEAFF.

The chain has TRBV9 and TRBJ2-3, with 7 bases fitting TRBD2. Looked up from germline, CDR1 is SGDLS and CDR2 is YYNGEE. CDR3 length: 12 residues. J lost 5 bases, V lost 3 bases, and 0 bases had no gene match. The CDR3 DNA is TGTGCCAGCAGCGGGGGGGGAGATACGCAGTATTTT. Its protein product is CASSGGGDTQYF.

This chain links TRBV28 with TRBJ2-1, with D perhaps TRBD2 (5 bases). Germline V gene lookup returns CDR1 MDHEN and CDR2 SYDVKM. The V end was cut by 6 bases, the J end by 4 bases, with 19 bases between. The CDR3 covers 16 residues. The CDR3 DNA reads TGTGCCAGCAGCGCGAGGGCTACGGACCCTTACAATGAGCAGTTCTTC. Translated, it gives CASSARATDPYNEQFF.